These 32 T cell receptor beta chains originate from one sample sequenced in a study of siplizumab effects on memory and regulatory T cells (dated by TCRdb to about 2019). The library was made by the immunoSEQ multiplex PCR assay. This is the immuneACCESS table as TCRdb keeps it, with only in-frame sequences that have V and J called. A part of the clones is gone; compared with another copy, unresolved V genes explain less than half, and the rest is unexplained. The sample data list about 52,000 clones, and about 97% of these were observed just once. The ten largest clonotypes hold roughly 0.6% of the sample. Sequencing was done on a sample of naive CD4+ T cells sorted from blood. The cell subset or site label on this specimen signifies: unstimulated naive T cells. These receptors all come from a human donor in good health.

J is TRBJ1-5 and V is TRBV19; TRBD1 is a possible D gene (6 bases). Germline CDR1 is LNHDA and CDR2 is SQIVND (reference sequence). This CDR3 has 16 residues. The ends were cut back, 3 bases at V and 0 bases at J, with 12 bases in the middle. CDR3 in DNA: TGTGCCAGTAGTATCGAGCGGGACAATAGCAATCAGCCCCAGCATTTT. The encoded protein is CASSIERDNSNQPQHF. The full variable domain, completed using reference TRBV19 and TRBJ1-5, is DGGITQSPKYLFRKEGQNVTLSCEQNLNHDAMYWYRQDPGQGLRLIYYSQIVNDFQKGDIAEGYSVSREKKESFPLTVTSAQKNPTAFYLCASSIERDNSNQPQHFGDGTRLSIL.

This clone has only one observation. The chain carries TRBV19 and TRBJ2-3; TRBD1 might be the D (5 bases). The CDR3 spans 14 residues. With 5 bases removed from V and 3 bases from J, the gap between germline ends came to 12 bases. Germline CDR1 is LNHDA and CDR2 is SQIVND (reference sequence). This CDR3 reads CASSPPTVTDTQYF. The CDR3 DNA is TGTGCCAGTAGTCCTCCGACAGTAACAGATACGCAGTATTTT.

The V call is TRBV6-1, the J call TRBJ2-1; D remains unclear. CDR1 MNHNS and CDR2 SASEGT come from the germline V gene. There are 14 residues in the CDR3. V shed 3 bases and J shed 9 bases, with 15 bases lying between them. For the CDR3, the DNA is TGTGCCAGCAGTGACGCCCGGTCGTGGAGTGAGCAGTTCTTC. Protein sequence: CASSDARSWSEQFF.

The genes are TRBV30 and TRBJ1-5, with 8 bases aligning to TRBD1. Germline trimming cut 3 bases from V and 6 bases from J; bases unmatched to any gene: 4. There are 13 residues in the CDR3. From germline, CDR1 is GTSNPN and CDR2 SVGIG (reference sequence). CDR3 sequence: CAWRGQGGQPQHF. For the CDR3, the DNA is TGTGCCTGGAGAGGACAGGGAGGTCAGCCCCAGCATTTT.

The chain links TRBV30 to TRBJ2-3; 11 nucleotides line up with TRBD2. This CDR3 region has 17 residues. J gave up 1 base and V 0 bases, and 6 bases lay outside the gene matches. Germline lookup yields CDR1 GTSNPN and CDR2 SVGIG (reference sequence). The CDR3 sequence is CAWSVSLAGGGTDTQYF. CDR3 nucleotide sequence: TGTGCCTGGAGTGTGTCCCTAGCGGGAGGAGGCACAGATACGCAGTATTTT.

This chain connects TRBV19 to TRBJ2-1; 7 bases line up with TRBD1. The V gene end was trimmed by 6 bases and the J gene end by 4 bases; junction bases not matched to a gene: 6. Germline-derived CDR1 and CDR2 are LNHDA and SQIVND (reference sequence). This CDR3 spans 14 amino acids. The CDR3, as DNA: TGTGCCAGTAGAGACAGGGTAGGGTACAATGAGCAGTTCTTC. It is translated as CASRDRVGYNEQFF. The full variable domain, completed using reference TRBV19 and TRBJ2-1, is DGGITQSPKYLFRKEGQNVTLSCEQNLNHDAMYWYRQDPGQGLRLIYYSQIVNDFQKGDIAEGYSVSREKKESFPLTVTSAQKNPTAFYLCASRDRVGYNEQFFGPGTRLTVL.

This sequence joins TRBV4-3 and TRBJ2-5; D is possibly TRBD1 (5 bases). The CDR3 is made up of 14 amino acids. Deletions cut 0 bases from V and 5 bases from J, with 10 bases between. Germline CDR1 LGHNA, CDR2 YSLEER. The CDR3 bases are TGCGCCAGCAGCCAAGACAGGGTGGGGGAGACCCAGTACTTC. The encoded protein is CASSQDRVGETQYF.

V and J are TRBV4-2 and TRBJ2-1; TRBD2 matches at 11 bases. V was clipped by 4 bases and J by 5 bases; unmatched bases: 7. The CDR3 is 16 residues long. Germline assignment: CDR1 LGHNA and CDR2 YNFKEQ. CDR3 sequence: CASSPRTSGLNNEQFF. CDR3 in DNA: TGTGCCAGCAGCCCCCGGACTAGCGGGTTAAACAATGAGCAGTTCTTC.

The rearrangement uses TRBV15 and TRBJ1-2; the D is unclear. V was pared by 1 base and J by 5 bases, with 8 bases between. Germline-derived CDR1 and CDR2 are LNHNV and YYDKDF (reference sequence). This CDR3 has 13 amino acids. CDR3 residues: CATSRGGGYGYTF. CDR3 coding DNA: TGTGCCACCAGCAGAGGTGGAGGTTATGGCTACACCTTC. Looking up the rest from reference TRBV15 and TRBJ1-2 gives the full variable domain: DAMVIQNPRYQVTQFGKPVTLSCSQTLNHNVMYWYQQKSSQAPKLLFHYYDKDFNNEADTPDNFQSRRPNTSFCFLDIRSPGLGDTAMYLCATSRGGGYGYTFGSGTRLTVV.

J is TRBJ1-5 and V is TRBV19; tentative D call: TRBD1 (6 bases). Germline V gene lookup returns CDR1 LNHDA and CDR2 SQIVND (reference sequence). The V end was cut by 3 bases, the J end by 9 bases, with 24 bases between. CDR3 length: 17 amino acids. The CDR3 here is CASSILNLRQESGPQHF. CDR3 DNA sequence: TGTGCCAGTAGTATCCTAAATCTCCGACAGGAATCAGGGCCCCAGCATTTT.

This clone was observed a single time. Other DNA sequences of this sample code for an identical CDR3. The chain is built from TRBV5-4 and TRBJ1-2; D remains ambiguous. Germline V CDR1 and CDR2: SGHNT, YYREEE (reference sequence). V lost 1 base to trimming and J lost 5 bases, with 9 bases between them. This CDR3 has 13 amino acids. Here the CDR3 DNA reads TGTGCCAGCAGCTTGAGGTCTTTTTATGGCTACACCTTC. Translated, it gives CASSLRSFYGYTF.

This chain joins TRBV19 and TRBJ1-4; perhaps TRBD1 as D (5 bases). This CDR3 is built from 16 residues. CDR1 LNHDA and CDR2 SQIVND come from the germline V gene (reference sequence). The V gene lost 1 base and the J gene lost 4 bases, with 13 bases spanning the gap. This CDR3 is CASSIGGGVLNEKLFF. The CDR3 DNA reads TGTGCCAGTAGTATAGGTGGGGGTGTTCTTAATGAAAAACTGTTTTTT. The full variable domain, in which reference TRBV19 and TRBJ1-4 provide the parts outside the CDR3, is DGGITQSPKYLFRKEGQNVTLSCEQNLNHDAMYWYRQDPGQGLRLIYYSQIVNDFQKGDIAEGYSVSREKKESFPLTVTSAQKNPTAFYLCASSIGGGVLNEKLFFGSGTQLSVL.

The CDR3 here is CASSSSGRSSNEQFF. The CDR3, as DNA: TGTGCCAGCAGCTCTAGCGGGAGGTCGAGCAATGAGCAGTTCTTC. This rearrangement joins TRBV6-1 to TRBJ2-1; TRBD2 agrees at 11 bases. This CDR3 contains 15 residues. V lost 6 bases and J lost 6; bases outside the gene matches: 7. Germline values: CDR1 MNHNS, CDR2 SASEGT.

V and J are TRBV5-1 and TRBJ2-5; D possibly matches TRBD1 or TRBD2 (5 bases each). In germline, CDR1 is SGHRS, CDR2 YFSETQ. This CDR3 spans 14 amino acids. The V end lost 4 bases, the J end lost 3 bases, and 13 bases lay between the germline ends. Here the CDR3 reads CASSEGTVKETQYF. CDR3 in DNA: TGCGCCAGCAGCGAGGGGACGGTCAAAGAGACCCAGTACTTC.

This clone was observed a single time. The chain has TRBV9 and TRBJ2-2; TRBD2 agrees at 8 bases. Germline V gene data show CDR1 as SGDLS and CDR2 as YYNGEE. The CDR3 covers 18 residues. V dropped 0 bases and J dropped 3; count of bases not matched to a gene: 10. This CDR3 reads CASSVGLSGRKDTGELFF. As DNA, the CDR3 is TGTGCCAGCAGCGTAGGACTAAGCGGGAGAAAGGACACCGGGGAGCTGTTTTTT.

The chain recombines TRBV19 with TRBJ2-1, with 14 bases lining up with TRBD2. J gave up 4 bases and V 9 bases, and 8 bases lay outside the gene matches. CDR3 length: 16 amino acids. Germline lookup yields CDR1 LNHDA and CDR2 SQIVND (reference sequence). The CDR3 bases are TGTGCCAGCCAGAGGACTAGCGGGAGGACTTACAATGAGCAGTTCTTC. It yields the protein CASQRTSGRTYNEQFF.

DNA of the CDR3: TGTGCCTGGAGTGTTGGGGGCGCGATTACTGAAGCTTTCTTT. Amino acids: CAWSVGGAITEAFF. The chain has TRBV30 and TRBJ1-1; weak D call: TRBD1 (6 bases). Trimming pared 0 bases from V and 5 bases from J, leaving 13 bases between. Germline assignment: CDR1 GTSNPN and CDR2 SVGIG (reference sequence). This CDR3 contains 14 residues.

V and J are TRBV28 and TRBJ2-2, with D tentatively TRBD1 or TRBD2 (5 bases each). This CDR3 is 21 amino acids long. Germline CDR1 MDHEN, CDR2 SYDVKM. V lost 4 bases to trimming and J lost 4 bases, with 31 bases between them. The CDR3 reads CASSSPRGAAHQPPRTGELFF. The CDR3 coding sequence is TGTGCCAGCAGTTCCCCCCGAGGGGCGGCACACCAACCTCCTCGCACCGGGGAGCTGTTTTTT. The whole variable domain, remainder taken from reference TRBV28 and TRBJ2-2, is DVKVTQSSRYLVKRTGEKVFLECVQDMDHENMFWYRQDPGLGLRLIYFSYDVKMKEKGDIPEGYSVSREKKERFSLILESASTNQTSMYLCASSSPRGAAHQPPRTGELFFGEGSRLTVL.

The rearrangement links TRBV6-6 to TRBJ1-4; D may be TRBD1 (5 bases). CDR3 length equals 16 residues. Trimming pared 5 bases from V and 2 bases from J, leaving 15 bases between. Germline V gene data show CDR1 as MNHNY and CDR2 as SVGAGI (reference sequence). The CDR3 loop reads CASSGTRLATNEKLFF. CDR3 in DNA: TGTGCCAGCAGTGGGACCCGACTAGCGACTAATGAAAAACTGTTTTTT.

The V call is TRBV19, the J call TRBJ2-1; D ambiguous. The CDR3 spans 13 residues. CDR1 LNHDA and CDR2 SQIVND come from the germline V gene (reference sequence). Trimming pared 3 bases from V and 8 bases from J, leaving 11 bases between. CDR3 sequence: CASSISVLDEQFF. As DNA, the CDR3 is TGTGCCAGTAGTATTTCCGTCCTCGATGAGCAGTTCTTC.

The chain recombines TRBV19 with TRBJ1-5; 11 bases are a match to TRBD1. Germline CDR1 reads LNHDA; CDR2 reads SQIVND (reference sequence). The CDR3 is 16 amino acids. The J segment lost 7 bases and the V segment lost 2 bases, leaving 7 bases of the junction unmatched. The CDR3 DNA is TGTGCCAGTAGTATACGGAGGGACAGGGGGGACCAGCCCCAGCATTTT. Encoded protein: CASSIRRDRGDQPQHF.

Turning to this clone: Sequence at one end of the junction differs from germline and may be a read error. The chain links TRBV5-1 to TRBJ2-5; unclear D gene. The CDR3 runs 13 residues. Germline V gives CDR1 SGHRS, CDR2 YFSETQ. The CDR3 reads CASHRVLQEPQYF. The CDR3 DNA reads as TGCGCCAGCCACCGGGTACTCCAAGAGCCCCAGTACTTC.

The genes are TRBV7-9 and TRBJ2-1; TRBD2 aligns across 7 bases. The CDR3 length is 15 residues. Germline CDR1 reads SEHNR; CDR2 reads FQNEAQ (reference sequence). The junction had 7 bases not matched to a gene; V was cut back by 2 bases and J by 6 bases. In DNA, the CDR3 is TGTGCCAGCAGCTTACTTCGGTTAGCGGGCAATGAGCAGTTCTTC. Amino acids: CASSLLRLAGNEQFF.

The rearrangement links TRBV7-2 to TRBJ2-3, with D tentatively TRBD2 (6 bases). CDR3 length: 16 residues. Trimming pared 1 base from V and 5 bases from J, leaving 16 bases between. CDR1 and CDR2 from the germline V gene are SGHTA and FQGNSA. Here the CDR3 DNA reads TGTGCCAGCAGCTTAGGCGGGGATGGTATACTAGATACGCAGTATTTT. It codes for CASSLGGDGILDTQYF. Full variable domain (remainder filled in from reference TRBV7-2 and TRBJ2-3): GAGVSQSPSNKVTEKGKDVELRCDPISGHTALYWYRQSLGQGLEFLIYFQGNSAPDKSGLPSDRFSAERTGGSVSTLTIQRTQQEDSAVYLCASSLGGDGILDTQYFGPGTRLTVL.

This chain joins TRBV6-6 and TRBJ2-3, with D possibly called TRBD1 or TRBD2 (5 bases each). CDR1 is MNHNY, CDR2 SVGAGI, per germline (reference sequence). This CDR3 is built from 13 residues. Trimming left V 11 bases short and J 0 bases short, with 12 bases between. The CDR3 is CAGTAMSTDTQYF. The CDR3 bases are TGTGCCGGGACGGCTATGAGCACAGATACGCAGTATTTT.

The J gene is TRBJ1-3, the V gene TRBV6-5, with D unresolved. Between the trimmed V and J ends, which lost 6 bases and 2 bases, there was a span of 8 bases. The germline V gene encodes CDR1 MNHEY and CDR2 SVGAGI. The CDR3 spans 13 residues. Written as DNA, the CDR3 is TGTGCCAGCAGAGAGATTACTGGAAACACCATATATTTT. Translated, it gives CASREITGNTIYF.

The chain couples TRBV2 to TRBJ1-4; D gene ambiguous. From germline, CDR1 is SNHLY and CDR2 FYNNEI. The CDR3 extends over 13 amino acids. V was shortened by 8 bases and J by 8 bases, with 15 bases between the two germline ends. CDR3 sequence reads: CASDSGRREKLFF. CDR3 bases: TGTGCCAGCGATTCTGGGAGGAGAGAAAAACTGTTTTTT.

The chain links TRBV5-8 to TRBJ2-5; no clear D gene. The CDR3 totals 16 residues. Trimming took 2 bases from V and 5 from J, leaving 19 bases between them. Germline CDR1 is SGHTS and CDR2 is YDEGEE. The CDR3 here is CASSFGSGWTQETQYF. CDR3 in DNA: TGTGCCAGCAGCTTCGGGTCAGGTTGGACCCAGGAGACCCAGTACTTC.

The gene calls are TRBV6-1 and TRBJ1-5; D is undetermined. The CDR3 totals 13 residues. Germline lookup yields CDR1 MNHNS and CDR2 SASEGT. Trimming stripped 8 bases from V and 0 bases from J, with 8 bases between. The CDR3 sequence is CASSDTSNQPQHF. CDR3 coding DNA: TGTGCCAGCTCCGACACTAGCAATCAGCCCCAGCATTTT.

The CDR3 nucleotides are TGTGCCAGCAGTGTCGCGGGGTCCTTAAGTGGAAACACCATATATTTT. Its protein product is CASSVAGSLSGNTIYF. The chain uses TRBV25-1 and TRBJ1-3, with unresolved D. The CDR3 covers 16 residues. V lost 4 bases and J lost 3, with 16 bases in between. Germline V lookup: CDR1 MGHDK, CDR2 SYGVNS. The full variable domain, rest sourced from reference TRBV25-1 and TRBJ1-3, is EADIYQTPRYLVIGTGKKITLECSQTMGHDKMYWYQQDPGMELHLIHYSYGVNSTEKGDLSSESTVSRIRTEHFPLTLESARPSHTSQYLCASSVAGSLSGNTIYFGEGSWLTVV.

The chain is built from TRBV12-5 and TRBJ2-7, with D uncertain. The germline gives CDR1 LGHNT, CDR2 FRNRAP. V was pared by 7 bases and J by 6 bases, with 16 bases between. There are 13 residues in the CDR3. The CDR3, as DNA: TGTGCTAGTGCCACGTACGGGCACCGCGAGCAGTACTTC. Its protein is CASATYGHREQYF.

The table lists this clone with a few counts. The rearrangement uses TRBV4-1 and TRBJ1-3, with D maybe TRBD1 (5 bases). V gave up 1 base and J gave up 2 bases, with 12 bases separating them. Germline-derived CDR1 and CDR2 are MGHRA and YSYEKL. This CDR3 is built from 16 residues. CDR3 loop: CASSQATGGTGNTIYF. For the CDR3, the DNA is TGCGCCAGCAGCCAAGCTACTGGGGGAACTGGAAACACCATATATTTT.